These 22 T cell receptor beta chains came from one sample sequenced in a study of blood T cell repertoires in COVID-19. Only in-frame clones appear in the TCRdb table, and some are missing; sequencing was by immunoSEQ multiplex PCR. The table lists around 310,000 clones, under 90% of them singletons. Sequenced material: PBMCs or T cells enriched from blood (not recorded which). These receptors all come from a woman in her 30s who had recovered from COVID-19.

The chain employs TRBV7-9 and TRBJ2-3, with TRBD2 matching 9 bases. Unmatched junction bases numbered 8, after V lost 5 bases and J lost 2 bases. The germline V gene encodes CDR1 SEHNR and CDR2 FQNEAQ (reference sequence). The CDR3 consists of 16 residues. CDR3 nucleotides: TGTGCCAGCAGCCCGCCCCCGGGACTAGCCACAGATACGCAGTATTTT. Protein sequence: CASSPPPGLATDTQYF. The full variable domain, rest sourced from reference TRBV7-9 and TRBJ2-3, is DTGVSQNPRHKITKRGQNVTFRCDPISEHNRLYWYRQTLGQGPEFLTYFQNEAQLEKSRLLSDRFSAERPKGSFSTLEIQRTEQGDSAMYLCASSPPPGLATDTQYFGPGTRLTVL.

The V call is TRBV19, the J call TRBJ1-1; a possible D gene is TRBD1 (6 bases). CDR3 length: 14 residues. Germline CDR1 LNHDA, CDR2 SQIVND (reference sequence). The ends were cut back, 3 bases at V and 4 bases at J, with 12 bases in the middle. For the CDR3, the DNA is TGTGCCAGTAGTATCGGGGGGCCGGGCACTGAAGCTTTCTTT. This gives the protein CASSIGGPGTEAFF.

This sequence joins TRBV30 and TRBJ2-7; D gene unclear. Germline loops: CDR1 GTSNPN, CDR2 SVGIG (reference sequence). The CDR3 contains 14 residues. Trimming pared 2 bases from V and 0 bases from J, leaving 11 bases between. CDR3 DNA sequence: TGTGCCTGGAGTTGGGCGTTGAGCTCCTACGAGCAGTACTTC. Its protein product is CAWSWALSSYEQYF.

The chain couples TRBV7-9 to TRBJ2-7; 8 positions match TRBD2. V trimming: 1 base; J trimming: 5 bases; junction bases outside the gene matches: 10. The CDR3 spans 16 residues. Germline V gene data show CDR1 as SEHNR and CDR2 as FQNEAQ (reference sequence). The CDR3 sequence: CASSLDGGAPFNEQYF. Written as DNA, the CDR3 is TGTGCCAGCAGCTTAGACGGGGGGGCTCCCTTCAACGAGCAGTACTTC.

The J gene is TRBJ2-1, the V gene TRBV7-9; D possibly corresponds to TRBD2 (5 bases). The CDR3 is made up of 17 amino acids. Germline V gene lookup returns CDR1 SEHNR and CDR2 FQNEAQ (reference sequence). V was shortened by 7 bases and J by 8 bases, with 27 bases between the two germline ends. CDR3 sequence: CASTPRVIALAVDEQFF. CDR3 DNA: TGTGCCAGCACCCCCCGGGTCATTGCTCTAGCCGTCGATGAGCAGTTCTTC.

V and J are TRBV18 and TRBJ1-1; the D gene is possibly TRBD1 (6 bases). With 0 bases removed from V and 7 bases from J, the gap between germline ends came to 12 bases. Per the germline V gene, CDR1 is KGHSH and CDR2 is LQKENI. The CDR3 consists of 14 residues. The CDR3 DNA reads TGTGCCAGCTCACCACCGGGGGCCGGCGGTGAAGCTTTCTTT. Protein: CASSPPGAGGEAFF.

This chain uses TRBV7-2 with TRBJ2-7; TRBD1 matches 8 bases. Trimming at V came to 0 bases and at J to 3 bases, leaving 7 bases not matched to a gene. Per germline, CDR1 SGHTA and CDR2 FQGNSA. This CDR3 contains 16 residues. The chain's CDR3 is CASSLAPGQGVYEQYF. DNA of the CDR3: TGTGCCAGCAGCTTAGCCCCCGGACAGGGAGTCTACGAGCAGTACTTC.

This rearrangement joins TRBV5-1 to TRBJ1-1, with 7 bases identical to TRBD1. This CDR3 contains 16 residues. Germline CDR1 reads SGHRS; CDR2 reads YFSETQ. J lost 0 bases, V lost 5 bases, and 10 bases had no gene match. CDR3 nucleotides: TGCGCCAGCAGACCTAGACAGGGACTCATGAACACTGAAGCTTTCTTT. This gives the protein CASRPRQGLMNTEAFF.

The chain joins TRBV6-1 to TRBJ2-2, with D possibly matching TRBD2 (5 bases). Germline CDR1 reads MNHNS; CDR2 reads SASEGT. The V and J ends lost 1 base and 5 bases respectively, with 11 bases between them. The CDR3 is 15 residues long. This chain's CDR3 is CASSEVVRRTGELFF. The CDR3 DNA reads as TGTGCCAGCAGTGAAGTGGTACGGAGGACCGGGGAGCTGTTTTTT.

This clone appeared a single time. The V and J genes are TRBV5-6 and TRBJ2-7; no reliable D call. Trimming pared 0 bases from V and 6 bases from J, leaving 16 bases between. Germline CDR1 is SGHDT and CDR2 is YYEEEE. CDR3 length: 15 residues. The CDR3 nucleotides read TGTGCCAGCAGCTTGGATCGGCAGGTGGGTCTCGAGCAGTACTTC. Its translation is CASSLDRQVGLEQYF.

This chain uses TRBV18 with TRBJ2-3; 7 bases line up with TRBD1. Germline lookup yields CDR1 KGHSH and CDR2 LQKENI. This CDR3 spans 15 amino acids. V was pared by 6 bases and J by 3 bases, with 9 bases of the junction left unmatched. In DNA, the CDR3 is TGTGCCAGCTCTTCACAGGGGACCAAAACAGATACGCAGTATTTT. It codes for CASSSQGTKTDTQYF.

The CDR3 loop is CASRDRVLEQYF. The CDR3 region has the DNA TGTGCCAGCCGGGACAGGGTTCTCGAGCAGTACTTC. V gene TRBV6-5 combines with J gene TRBJ2-7; 9 bases fit TRBD1. The V segment lost 8 bases and the J segment 6 bases; nucleotides outside the gene matches: 5. Per germline, CDR1 MNHEY and CDR2 SVGAGI. The CDR3 loop spans 12 amino acids.

CDR3 sequence reads: CAWSLVGGGGGYTF. The CDR3 DNA follows: TGTGCCTGGAGTCTCGTCGGGGGGGGCGGTGGCTACACCTTC. The chain links TRBV30 to TRBJ1-2; possibly TRBD1 for D (6 bases). Germline-derived CDR1 and CDR2 are GTSNPN and SVGIG (reference sequence). The CDR3 runs 14 residues. The V and J ends lost 2 bases and 7 bases respectively, with 17 bases between them.

V gene TRBV19 combines with J gene TRBJ1-5; D perhaps matches TRBD1 (6 bases). V gave up 5 bases and J gave up 6 bases, with 11 bases separating them. The CDR3 length is 13 residues. Germline CDR1 LNHDA, CDR2 SQIVND (reference sequence). CDR3 DNA sequence: TGTGCCAGTAGTGGATACAGGGCTCAGCCCCAGCATTTT. This codes for CASSGYRAQPQHF.

The chain joins TRBV6-4 to TRBJ2-3; TRBD2 agrees at 7 bases. The V gene end was trimmed by 3 bases and the J gene end by 0 bases; junction bases not matched to a gene: 15. Per the germline V gene, CDR1 is MRHNA and CDR2 is SNTAGT. This CDR3 contains 19 residues. The DNA of the CDR3 is TGTGCCAGCAGTGAGCGCTTCCGGCCTAGCGGATATAGCACAGATACGCAGTATTTT. The encoded protein is CASSERFRPSGYSTDTQYF.

This chain connects TRBV2 to TRBJ2-3, with D perhaps TRBD2 (5 bases). Between the trimmed V and J ends, which lost 7 bases and 3 bases, there was a span of 11 bases. The CDR3 is 13 residues long. Germline V gives CDR1 SNHLY, CDR2 FYNNEI. This CDR3 reads CASTMDFTDTQYF. The CDR3 bases are TGTGCCAGCACGATGGACTTTACAGATACGCAGTATTTT.

J is TRBJ1-5 and V is TRBV6-4; maybe TRBD1 (6 bases). Germline V gives CDR1 MRHNA, CDR2 SNTAGT. Trimming pared 6 bases from V and 7 bases from J, leaving 13 bases between. This CDR3 has 13 amino acids. DNA for the CDR3: TGTGCCAGCAGCCCGTCCAGGGGCCAGCCCCAGCATTTT. Its translation is CASSPSRGQPQHF.

The V gene is TRBV14, the J gene TRBJ2-3; 10 bases match TRBD2. Germline values: CDR1 SGHDN, CDR2 FVKESK. This CDR3 has 16 residues. V was clipped by 2 bases and J by 6 bases; unmatched bases: 8. Written as DNA, the CDR3 is TGTGCCAGCAGCCAACCCACTAGCGGGATCAGGGATACGCAGTATTTT. Its translation: CASSQPTSGIRDTQYF.

This clone has just one count. The chain is built from TRBV5-1 and TRBJ2-1; D is perhaps TRBD2 (6 bases). There are 16 residues in the CDR3. Germline CDR1 and CDR2: SGHRS and YFSETQ. Trimming removed 0 bases from V and 3 bases from J, with 13 bases in between. This chain's CDR3 is CASSLVGGSIYNEQFF. DNA of the CDR3: TGCGCCAGCAGCTTGGTCGGAGGGAGCATCTACAATGAGCAGTTCTTC.

The chain carries TRBV4-1 and TRBJ2-1; D is possibly TRBD2 (6 bases). Looked up from germline, CDR1 is MGHRA and CDR2 is YSYEKL. The CDR3 has 16 residues. V lost 3 bases to trimming and J lost 4 bases, with 16 bases between them. The CDR3 DNA follows: TGCGCCAGCAGCCATCGACTAGGTAACCCTTACAATGAGCAGTTCTTC. Amino acids: CASSHRLGNPYNEQFF.

The chain carries TRBV4-1 and TRBJ2-1, with 10 bases fitting TRBD2. The V segment lost 1 base and the J segment 7 bases; nucleotides outside the gene matches: 10. Germline V CDR1 and CDR2: MGHRA, YSYEKL. There are 17 residues in the CDR3. CDR3 region: CASSQVFRTSGWNEQFF. As DNA, the CDR3 is TGCGCCAGCAGCCAAGTTTTTCGGACTAGCGGATGGAATGAGCAGTTCTTC.

This clone occurred many times. The CDR3 here is CASSPETGNTEAFF. As DNA, the CDR3 is TGTGCCAGCTCACCAGAGACAGGGAACACTGAAGCTTTCTTT. The J gene is TRBJ1-1, the V gene TRBV18, with D perhaps matching TRBD1 (6 bases). Germline-derived CDR1 and CDR2 are KGHSH and LQKENI. The germline V and J ends were trimmed by 2 bases and 1 base, with 8 bases remaining between them. This CDR3 has 14 residues.